This is a list of T cell receptor beta chains from one sample in a study of T cells in Graves' hyperthyroidism and ophthalmopathy. TCRdb reprocessed the multiplex PCR reads with MiXCR, giving one entry per CDR3 protein. The table lists some 460,000 distinct CDR3 sequences, about a sixth of them singletons. Sequences were obtained from blood. These TCRs come from a woman aged 18 to 35 with Graves' hyperthyroidism. Both conserved end residues are part of each CDR3. The D gene is left open where the match is weak. Some rows have no size entry. The others give once, few or many, or a class for an expanded clone.

v_call	d_call	clone_size	j_call	cdr3_nt	cdr3_aa
TRBV28	.	.	TRBJ1-4	TGTGCCACCGACCGGGACATCGGGGGAAAACTGTTTTTT	CATDRDIGGKLFF
TRBV12-3/TRBV12-4	.	many	TRBJ2-5	TGTGCCAGCAGTTTTTCCCCGCTTGAGGGAAATCTGGAGACCCAGTACTTC	CASSFSPLEGNLETQYF
TRBV28	TRBD2	many	TRBJ2-1	TGTGCCAGCAGTTTCCCCGGGACTAGCGGGAGGGCCCTGGCCTACAATGAGCAGTTCTTC	CASSFPGTSGRALAYNEQFF
TRBV3-1	TRBD2	many	TRBJ2-1	TGTGCCAGCAGCCAAATACTAGCGGGGGACAGTAATGAGCAGTTCTTC	CASSQILAGDSNEQFF
TRBV10-3	TRBD2	many	TRBJ2-1	TGTGCCATCAGGGACCCGGGGACTAGCGGGAAGGTCTCCTACAATGAGCAGTTCTTC	CAIRDPGTSGKVSYNEQFF
TRBV10-3	TRBD2	many	TRBJ2-3	TGTGCCATCAGCGGTACGGGACTACGCACAGATACGCAGTATTTT	CAISGTGLRTDTQYF
TRBV7-9	.	few	TRBJ2-3	TGTGCCAGCAGCGGACGGGGGGCGACCGATACGCAGTATTTT	CASSGRGATDTQYF
TRBV11-2	.	.	TRBJ2-7	TGTGCCAGCAGCTTAGATCCTGGAGGGTACTCGGTCGAGCAGTACTTC	CASSLDPGGYSVEQYF
TRBV12-5	.	.	TRBJ2-1	TGTGCTAGTGGTTTGGTTGGGGGGGGGGGCCTCGGTGAGCAGTTCTTC	CASGLVGGGGLGEQFF
TRBV7-9	TRBD2	few	TRBJ2-7	TGTGCCAGCAGCTCCGGGGGGACTAGCGGGAGGGGGTACGAGCAGTACTTC	CASSSGGTSGRGYEQYF
TRBV7-9	.	many	TRBJ1-1	TGTGCCAGCAGCTCCCAGGGAACTGAAGCTTTCTTT	CASSSQGTEAFF
TRBV30	.	many	TRBJ1-2	TGTGCCTGGATGAGTATGGGGCATGGTGGCTACACCTTC	CAWMSMGHGGYTF
TRBV7-8	TRBD2	many	TRBJ2-7	TGTGCCAGCAGCTTAAGTAGCGGGGTGTACTCCTCCTACGAGCAGTACTTC	CASSLSSGVYSSYEQYF
TRBV12-5	.	few	TRBJ2-2	TGTGCTATCCCCGGGGAGCTGTTTTTT	CAIPGELFF
TRBV5-1	.	.	TRBJ2-1	TGCGCCAGCAGCATACAGGGGGGGGCCAACAATGAGCAGTTCTTC	CASSIQGGANNEQFF
TRBV11-2	.	many	TRBJ1-1	TGTGCCAGCAGCGTTATAGGGGGGAACACTGAAGCTTTCTTT	CASSVIGGNTEAFF
TRBV5-8	TRBD2	many	TRBJ2-3	TGTGCCAGCAGCTTTGTCGGTACTAGCGGGAGTGCAGATACGCAGTATTTT	CASSFVGTSGSADTQYF
TRBV6-1	.	many	TRBJ2-3	TGTGCCAGCACATCGGGAGATACGCAGTATTTT	CASTSGDTQYF
TRBV4-1	TRBD1	.	TRBJ2-2	TGCGCCAGCAGCCAGGCCACAGGGGGCGCCGACACCGGGGAGCTGTTTTTT	CASSQATGGADTGELFF
TRBV7-9	.	.	TRBJ1-3	TGTGCCAGCAGCTTAGTAGGGGTCGGCACCATATATTTT	CASSLVGVGTIYF
TRBV14	TRBD1	.	TRBJ2-3	TGTGCCAGCAGCCAATGGTTGGGACAGGGGGGTGCTACGCAGTATTTT	CASSQWLGQGGATQYF
TRBV2	TRBD2	many	TRBJ2-7	TGTGCCAGCAGTGTTGGGACTAGCGGGTACGAGCAGTACTTC	CASSVGTSGYEQYF
TRBV28	.	many	TRBJ1-2	TGTGCCAGCAGGCCCCCTTCCCTGAGCTACACCTTC	CASRPPSLSYTF
TRBV3-1	.	many	TRBJ1-3	TGTGCCAGCAGCCAACTCAGCGGACGCCTCTCTGGAAACACCATATATTTT	CASSQLSGRLSGNTIYF
TRBV2	.	many	TRBJ2-1	TGTGCCAGCAGTTTGGACTCCCTAGGTAATGAGCAGTTCTTC	CASSLDSLGNEQFF
TRBV12-3/TRBV12-4	.	many	TRBJ2-7	TGTGCCAGCAGCACCGGGATTGGGGGCTCCTACGAGCAGTACTTC	CASSTGIGGSYEQYF
TRBV20-1	.	.	TRBJ1-6	TGCAGTGCTAGAGATCTAAACGCCCTCCACTTT	CSARDLNALHF
TRBV9	.	many	TRBJ1-4	TGTGCCAGCAGCGTAGATTCTAATGAAAAACTGTTTTTT	CASSVDSNEKLFF
TRBV19	.	few	TRBJ1-4	TGTGCCAGCAACCCCAGAGGTGAAAAACTGTTTTTT	CASNPRGEKLFF
TRBV14	.	few	TRBJ2-5	TGTGCCAGCAGCCTCCCCCGTCCCGGCAGCCAAGAGACCCAGTACTTC	CASSLPRPGSQETQYF
TRBV7-8	.	many	TRBJ1-1	TGTGCCAGCAGCCCCCTCGGGGGGCGGCAGAACACTGAAGCTTTCTTT	CASSPLGGRQNTEAFF
TRBV9	TRBD2	many	TRBJ2-1	TGTGCCAGCAGCGTAGGACTAGCGGGTTACAATGAGCAGTTCTTC	CASSVGLAGYNEQFF
TRBV11-2	TRBD1	.	TRBJ2-7	TGTGCCAGCAGTAACTTGGGGGACAGGGGCTACGAGCAGTACTTC	CASSNLGDRGYEQYF
TRBV7-3	TRBD2	many	TRBJ2-1	TGTGCCAGCAGCCGACTAGCGGGGGGGCAAAGTGAGCAGTTCTTC	CASSRLAGGQSEQFF
TRBV12-3/TRBV12-4	TRBD1	.	TRBJ1-4	TGTGCCAGCAGTTTGGGGACAGGGGTTGGAAAACTGTTTTTT	CASSLGTGVGKLFF
TRBV15	.	few	TRBJ1-6	TGTGCCACCAGCAGTAGGCAGGAGGAGTACTCACCCCTCCACTTT	CATSSRQEEYSPLHF
TRBV4-1	TRBD1	few	TRBJ2-2	TGCGCCAGCAGCCAAAGTCCCGGGACAGGAGCCGGGGAGCTGTTTTTT	CASSQSPGTGAGELFF
TRBV6-5	TRBD1	few	TRBJ2-7	TGTGCCAGCAGTTACTGGGACAGCCCCTACGAGCAGTACTTC	CASSYWDSPYEQYF
TRBV5-1	.	many	TRBJ2-3	TGCGCCAGCAGCTTGGGACAGCGAGCAGATACGCAGTATTTT	CASSLGQRADTQYF
TRBV12-3/TRBV12-4	TRBD2	many	TRBJ2-3	TGTGCCAGCAGTTTACGACTAGCGGAGCGATCCACAGATACGCAGTATTTT	CASSLRLAERSTDTQYF
TRBV30	TRBD1	many	TRBJ1-1	TGTGCCTGGGTCCCGACAGGGCCGAACACTGAAGCTTTCTTT	CAWVPTGPNTEAFF
TRBV5-1	TRBD2	many	TRBJ2-1	TGCGCCAGCAGCAATGAAGGTTTAGCGGGAAATGAGCAGTTCTTC	CASSNEGLAGNEQFF
TRBV27	.	many	TRBJ2-7	TGTGCCAGCAGTCCGGTGCGGGCGCAGCCCTACGAGCAGTACTTC	CASSPVRAQPYEQYF
TRBV12-3/TRBV12-4	TRBD2	many	TRBJ2-7	TGTGCCAGCACTGCGGGGGGGAACTACGAGCAGTACTTC	CASTAGGNYEQYF
TRBV12-3/TRBV12-4	.	once	TRBJ2-6	TGTGCCAGCAGTTCGCGACAGGTTCCTGGGGCCAACGTCCTGACTTTC	CASSSRQVPGANVLTF
TRBV7-6	TRBD1	many	TRBJ2-1	TGTGCCAGCAGCCCACCCCGGGACAGGGGGTTTAATGAGCAGTTCTTC	CASSPPRDRGFNEQFF
TRBV5-1	.	many	TRBJ2-2	TGCGCCAGCAGCTTGGGAGTGGTTGTCGGGGAGCTGTTTTTT	CASSLGVVVGELFF
TRBV27	TRBD1	once	TRBJ1-2	TGTGCCAGCAGTTCTTGGGACAGGGAAAACTATGGCTACACCTTC	CASSSWDRENYGYTF
TRBV20-1	TRBD2	many	TRBJ2-7	TGCAGTGCTAGTGGGTCCAGCGGGGTTCGTTACGAGCAGTACTTC	CSASGSSGVRYEQYF
TRBV18	.	many	TRBJ2-1	TGTGCCAGCTCACCACCGCACGGCGCCGCCGGGGAGCAGTTCTTC	CASSPPHGAAGEQFF
TRBV3-1	TRBD2	.	TRBJ2-2	TGTGCCAGCAGCCAAGGGGGCGGGAGGACCGGGGAGCTGTTTTTT	CASSQGGGRTGELFF
TRBV10-3	TRBD1	many	TRBJ1-2	TGTGCCACCCGACAGGGGAAGGGTAACTATGGCTACACCTTC	CATRQGKGNYGYTF
TRBV7-6	.	few	TRBJ2-3	TGTGCCAGCAGCCAAACGGGCGGGTTAAAGACAGATACGCAGTATTTT	CASSQTGGLKTDTQYF